The present T cell receptor beta chain was sequenced within a study of cytomegalovirus exposure and HLA in healthy donors. Overall study: A prior analysis found 117 million unique TCR beta sequences from 170 million or so T cells. Points from the study as a whole: Using a false discovery rate of 0.05, a later analysis showed that roughly 16,000 TCR beta sequences were associated with HLA alleles. Despite most TCR sequences being rare, some public TCRs occurred in many donors.

Germline CDR1 is LNHDA and CDR2 is SQIVND (reference sequence). CDR3 length: 17 residues. J lost 0 bases, V lost 4 bases, and 5 bases had no gene match. A word on this clone: No antigen is known for it.

Primers: 60 Vbeta forward and 13 Jbeta reverse. The data were produced by immunoSEQ multiplex PCR, yet TCRdb's version contains in-frame clones alone and is incomplete. The sample table sets out 200,000 to 250,000 clones. This chain joins TRBV19 and TRBJ2-5; TRBD2 matches 13 bases. The clonotype originates from a woman aged 25 to 39 in good health and CMV-seropositive. Sequencing input: PBMCs. The CDR3 sequence is CASSKLAGGPYQETQYF. As DNA, the CDR3 is TGTGCCAGTAGTAAACTAGCGGGGGGGCCGTACCAAGAGACCCAGTACTTC.